The 5 T cell receptor beta chains presented below share a single source sample, sequenced in a study of neoadjuvant anti-PD-1 for oral cavity cancer. Indicated time point: after neoadjuvant nivolumab, at surgical resection. The protocol was immunoSEQ multiplex PCR, while the TCRdb copy is restricted to in-frame clones and leaves out a portion. The sample contains roughly 14,000 clones, just under 70% of which appear only once. Specimen: PBMCs, collected after nivolumab (anti-PD-1) treatment. The receptor set was obtained from a person aged 35-79 years with oral cavity squamous cell carcinoma.

The rearrangement uses TRBV6-6 and TRBJ1-1, with D possibly TRBD1 on 5 matching bases. Deletions cut 5 bases from V and 1 base from J, with 11 bases between. CDR1 and CDR2 (germline): MNHNY, SVGAGI (reference sequence). This CDR3 has 14 residues. The CDR3: CASSRVQGNTEAFF. The CDR3 nucleotides are TGTGCCAGCAGTAGGGTCCAGGGGAACACTGAAGCTTTCTTT.

V and J are TRBV2 and TRBJ2-1; TRBD1 matches at 9 bases. V trimming: 6 bases; J trimming: 6 bases; junction bases outside the gene matches: 3. The CDR3 runs to 13 residues. CDR1 is SNHLY, CDR2 FYNNEI, per germline. The CDR3 region is CASRGGQGNEQFF. DNA of the CDR3: TGTGCCAGCAGAGGGGGACAGGGCAATGAGCAGTTCTTC.

CDR3 protein: CATSRDSGTQYF. The CDR3 nucleotides are TGTGCCACCAGCAGAGATTCTGGGACACAGTACTTC. The rearrangement uses TRBV15 and TRBJ2-7; maybe TRBD1 (6 bases). Trimming removed 0 bases at V and 10 bases at J, with 10 bases between. Per germline, CDR1 LNHNV and CDR2 YYDKDF (reference sequence). There are 12 residues in the CDR3. Variable domain in full (rest from reference TRBV15 and TRBJ2-7): DAMVIQNPRYQVTQFGKPVTLSCSQTLNHNVMYWYQQKSSQAPKLLFHYYDKDFNNEADTPDNFQSRRPNTSFCFLDIRSPGLGDTAMYLCATSRDSGTQYFGPGTRLTVT.

The CDR3 bases are TGTGCCTGGAGTCCGGCCGGGGCCACTGAAGCTTTCTTT. This codes for CAWSPAGATEAFF. The chain joins TRBV30 to TRBJ1-1; TRBD1 is a possible D gene (5 bases). V was cut by 2 bases and J by 4 bases, with 11 bases left in between. Germline V gives CDR1 GTSNPN, CDR2 SVGIG (reference sequence). CDR3 length equals 13 residues. Full variable domain (outside the CDR3, taken from reference TRBV30 and TRBJ1-1): SQTIHQWPATLVQPVGSPLSLECTVEGTSNPNLYWYRQAAGRGLQLLFYSVGIGQISSEVPQNLSASRPQDRQFILSSKKLLLSDSGFYLCAWSPAGATEAFFGQGTRLTVV.

This rearrangement joins TRBV25-1 to TRBJ1-2; D possibly corresponds to TRBD1 (6 bases). The germline CDR1 and CDR2 sequences are MGHDK and SYGVNS. The CDR3 is 15 amino acids. V lost 1 base and J lost 8, with 17 bases in between. CDR3 amino acids: CASSEFAGAPRGYTF. The DNA of the CDR3 is TGTGCCAGCAGTGAATTTGCAGGGGCGCCTCGGGGCTACACCTTC.